The clone carrying this T cell receptor beta chain has more than one count but fewer than ten. Its antigen is unidentified. The CDR3 consists of 15 residues. Germline CDR1 is KGHSY and CDR2 is FQNENV. Trimming pared 2 bases from V and 5 bases from J, leaving 13 bases between. The investigators reverse transcribed all of the isolated RNA, so they sequenced expressed TCRB transcripts. Clones were sequenced by immunoSEQ multiplex PCR, and TCRdb holds only the in-frame ones, with some missing. In the table there are 500,000 to 800,000 clones, roughly an eighth of which are singletons. The data originate from a study of beta chain features in type 1 diabetes. General study results and limits: Researchers report that Type 1 diabetes patients had moderately but significantly shorter TCRB CDR3s across all four CD4+ subsets.

Sequenced material: naive CD4+ T cells from blood. This sequence joins TRBV16 and TRBJ2-1, with D unresolved. The TCR sequence derives from a man aged 25 to 40 with type 1 diabetes. CDR3 loop: CASSQLPGSNNEQFF. CDR3 coding DNA: TGTGCCAGCAGCCAACTCCCTGGCTCAAACAATGAGCAGTTCTTC. The variable domain in full, completed from reference TRBV16 and TRBJ2-1, reads GEEVAQTPKHLVRGEGQKAKLYCAPIKGHSYVFWYQQVLKNEFKFLISFQNENVFDETGMPKERFSAKCLPNSPCSLEIQATKLEDSAVYFCASSQLPGSNNEQFFGPGTRLTVL.